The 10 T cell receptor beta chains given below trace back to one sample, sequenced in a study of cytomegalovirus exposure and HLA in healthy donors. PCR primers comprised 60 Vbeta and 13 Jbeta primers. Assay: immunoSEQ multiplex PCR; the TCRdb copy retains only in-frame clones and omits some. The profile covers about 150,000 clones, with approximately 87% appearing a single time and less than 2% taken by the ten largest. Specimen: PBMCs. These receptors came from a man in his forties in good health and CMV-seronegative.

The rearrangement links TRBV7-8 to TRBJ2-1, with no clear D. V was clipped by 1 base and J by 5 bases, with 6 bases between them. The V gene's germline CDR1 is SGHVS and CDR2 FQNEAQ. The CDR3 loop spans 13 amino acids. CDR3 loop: CASSLVRNNEQFF. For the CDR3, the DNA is TGTGCCAGCAGCTTAGTGCGGAACAATGAGCAGTTCTTC. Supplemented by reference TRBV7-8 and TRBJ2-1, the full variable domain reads GAGVSQSPRYKVAKRGQDVALRCDPISGHVSLFWYQQALGQGPEFLTYFQNEAQLDKSGLPSDRFFAERPEGSVSTLKIQRTQQEDSAVYLCASSLVRNNEQFFGPGTRLTVL.

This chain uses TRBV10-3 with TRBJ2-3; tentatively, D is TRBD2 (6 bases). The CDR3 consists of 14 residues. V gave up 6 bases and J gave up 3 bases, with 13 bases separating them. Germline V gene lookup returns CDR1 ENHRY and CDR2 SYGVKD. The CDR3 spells CAISEPGETDTQYF. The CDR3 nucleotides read TGTGCCATCAGCGAGCCGGGGGAGACAGATACGCAGTATTTT.

In DNA form, the CDR3 reads TGTGCCAGCAGCTTCGGGACAGGGACGCGGGTGGACACTGAAGCTTTCTTT. As protein: CASSFGTGTRVDTEAFF. The chain carries TRBV7-8 and TRBJ1-1, with 9 bases lining up with TRBD1. The length of the CDR3 is 17 residues. J was trimmed by 3 bases and V by 3 bases; bases with no gene match: 11. CDR1 is SGHVS and CDR2 is FQNEAQ in the germline V gene.

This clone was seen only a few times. CDR3 protein: CASRLEYTWREQYF. CDR3 nucleotides: TGTGCCAGCAGACTAGAGTACACATGGCGCGAGCAGTACTTC. The chain recombines TRBV27 with TRBJ2-7, with D possibly being TRBD2 (5 bases). This CDR3 region has 14 residues. Trimming shortened V by 6 bases and J by 6 bases, and 18 bases separated the two germline ends. CDR1 is MNHEY and CDR2 is SMNVEV in the germline V gene (reference sequence).

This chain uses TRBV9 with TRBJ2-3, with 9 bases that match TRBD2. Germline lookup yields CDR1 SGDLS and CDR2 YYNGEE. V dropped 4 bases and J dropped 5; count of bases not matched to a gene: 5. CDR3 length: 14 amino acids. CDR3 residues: CASSPGLAEDTQYF. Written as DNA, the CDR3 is TGTGCCAGCAGCCCGGGACTAGCTGAAGATACGCAGTATTTT.

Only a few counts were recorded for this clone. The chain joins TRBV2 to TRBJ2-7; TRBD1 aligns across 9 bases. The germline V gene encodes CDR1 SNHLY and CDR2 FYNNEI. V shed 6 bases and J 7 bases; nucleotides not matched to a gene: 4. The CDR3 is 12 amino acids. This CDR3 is CASRGTGWEQYF. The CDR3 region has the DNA TGTGCCAGCAGGGGGACAGGGTGGGAGCAGTACTTC.

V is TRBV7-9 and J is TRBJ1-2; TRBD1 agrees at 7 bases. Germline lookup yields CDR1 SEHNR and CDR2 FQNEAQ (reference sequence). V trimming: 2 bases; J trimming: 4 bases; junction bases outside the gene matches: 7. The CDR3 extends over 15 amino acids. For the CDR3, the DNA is TGTGCCAGCAGCTTACGGGTAGGGGGCGCCTATGGCTACACCTTC. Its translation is CASSLRVGGAYGYTF.

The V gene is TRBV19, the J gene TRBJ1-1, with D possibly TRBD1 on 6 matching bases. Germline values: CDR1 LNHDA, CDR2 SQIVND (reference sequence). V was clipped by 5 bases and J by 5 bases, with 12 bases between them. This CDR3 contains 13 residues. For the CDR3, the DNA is TGTGCCAGTAGTCCGAGGGGGGGGACTGAAGCTTTCTTT. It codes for CASSPRGGTEAFF.

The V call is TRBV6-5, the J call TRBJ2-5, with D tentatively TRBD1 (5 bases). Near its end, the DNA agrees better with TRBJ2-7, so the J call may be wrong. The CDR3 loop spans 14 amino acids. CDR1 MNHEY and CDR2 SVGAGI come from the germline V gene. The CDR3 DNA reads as TGTGCCAGCAGTCCGTGGGGCAGCACCTACGAGCAGTACTTC. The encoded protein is CASSPWGSTYEQYF.

In DNA form, the CDR3 reads TGTGCCAGCAGTTTCCTTCAAAGGGACAGCTCCTACGAGCAGTACTTC. As protein: CASSFLQRDSSYEQYF. This rearrangement joins TRBV27 to TRBJ2-5, with 7 bases aligning to TRBD1. The end of the DNA fits TRBJ2-7 better, so the J call may be wrong. This CDR3 has 16 residues. Germline V gene lookup returns CDR1 MNHEY and CDR2 SMNVEV (reference sequence).